Listed below are T cell receptor beta chains from one sample, sequenced in a study of cytomegalovirus exposure and HLA in healthy donors. Assay: immunoSEQ multiplex PCR; the TCRdb copy retains only in-frame clones and omits some. The table records about 110,000 clones, around 75% of them present only once. The sample comprised PBMCs. The receptor source for this set is a woman between 25 and 40 years old in good health and CMV-seronegative. Each CDR3 is given with its conserved first and last residue. Each record gives: D gene, clone size, J gene, V gene, CDR3 protein, CDR3 DNA. A D gene is named only where the DNA matches it firmly. Where a row states a size, it is once, few, many or the class of an expanded clone; other rows omit it.

D gene: -
clone size: once
J gene: TRBJ1-3
V gene: TRBV30
CDR3 protein: CAWRTGFGNTICF
CDR3 DNA: TGTGCCTGGAGAACAGGGTTTGGAAACACCATATGTTTT

D gene: -
clone size: -
J gene: TRBJ2-7
V gene: TRBV10-2
CDR3 protein: CASSVRTDSYEQYF
CDR3 DNA: TGCGCCAGCAGTGTCAGGACTGACTCCTACGAGCAGTACTTC

D gene: TRBD1
clone size: few
J gene: TRBJ1-4
V gene: TRBV5-1
CDR3 protein: CASSPNSGGLGNEKLFF
CDR3 DNA: TGCGCCAGCAGCCCGAATTCAGGGGGGCTCGGTAATGAAAAACTGTTTTTT

D gene: -
clone size: -
J gene: TRBJ1-5
V gene: TRBV6-5
CDR3 protein: CATAWAQGMDQPQHF
CDR3 DNA: TGTGCCACGGCATGGGCTCAGGGGATGGATCAGCCCCAGCATTTT

D gene: -
clone size: -
J gene: TRBJ1-2
V gene: TRBV30
CDR3 protein: CASYRVRYGYTF
CDR3 DNA: TGTGCCAGTTACAGGGTGCGCTATGGCTACACCTTC

D gene: TRBD1
clone size: -
J gene: TRBJ1-1
V gene: TRBV5-1
CDR3 protein: CASGTGTGNVMNTEAFF
CDR3 DNA: TGCGCCAGCGGGACCGGGACAGGGAATGTAATGAACACTGAAGCTTTCTTT

D gene: -
clone size: -
J gene: TRBJ1-5
V gene: TRBV6-1
CDR3 protein: CASSESGEIQPQHF
CDR3 DNA: TGTGCCAGCAGTGAATCGGGGGAAATACAGCCCCAGCATTTT

D gene: TRBD1
clone size: -
J gene: TRBJ1-3
V gene: TRBV5-1
CDR3 protein: CASSAQGAYGNTIYF
CDR3 DNA: TGCGCCAGCAGCGCACAGGGGGCATATGGAAACACCATATATTTT

D gene: -
clone size: -
J gene: TRBJ2-7
V gene: TRBV5-6
CDR3 protein: CASSRGPYEQYF
CDR3 DNA: TGTGCCAGCAGCCGGGGTCCCTACGAGCAGTACTTC

D gene: -
clone size: -
J gene: TRBJ1-2
V gene: TRBV29-1
CDR3 protein: CSVLGLNYGYTF
CDR3 DNA: TGCAGCGTACTGGGGCTTAACTATGGCTACACCTTC

D gene: -
clone size: few
J gene: TRBJ1-3
V gene: TRBV19
CDR3 protein: CASSISSVPGNTIYF
CDR3 DNA: TGTGCCAGTAGTATATCGTCGGTTCCTGGAAACACCATATATTTT

D gene: -
clone size: once
J gene: TRBJ1-1
V gene: TRBV6-5
CDR3 protein: CASSYMGANTEAFF
CDR3 DNA: TGTGCCAGCAGTTACATGGGGGCGAACACTGAAGCTTTCTTT

D gene: -
clone size: -
J gene: TRBJ1-1
V gene: TRBV6-1
CDR3 protein: CASSEREMNTEAFF
CDR3 DNA: TGTGCCAGCAGTGAAAGAGAGATGAACACTGAAGCTTTCTTT

D gene: -
clone size: -
J gene: TRBJ1-2
V gene: TRBV6-5
CDR3 protein: CATSLGVGGYTF
CDR3 DNA: TGTGCCACCAGCCTAGGGGTTGGGGGCTACACCTTC

D gene: TRBD1
clone size: -
J gene: TRBJ2-7
V gene: TRBV29-1
CDR3 protein: CSVGGGQGYEQYF
CDR3 DNA: TGCAGCGTTGGGGGAGGACAGGGCTACGAGCAGTACTTC

D gene: -
clone size: few
J gene: TRBJ1-3
V gene: TRBV10-2
CDR3 protein: CASSPRRGLGNTIYF
CDR3 DNA: TGCGCCAGCAGTCCAAGGCGCGGCCTCGGAAACACCATATATTTT

D gene: TRBD1
clone size: -
J gene: TRBJ2-7
V gene: TRBV6-5
CDR3 protein: CASSYAGQGFEQYF
CDR3 DNA: TGTGCCAGCAGTTACGCGGGACAGGGATTCGAGCAGTACTTC

D gene: -
clone size: once
J gene: TRBJ1-1
V gene: TRBV6-5
CDR3 protein: CASSYVGQRNTEAFF
CDR3 DNA: TGTGCCAGCAGTTACGTCGGACAGAGGAACACTGAAGCTTTCTTT

D gene: -
clone size: -
J gene: TRBJ1-3
V gene: TRBV7-9
CDR3 protein: CAGRRASSSGNTIYF
CDR3 DNA: TGTGCCGGAAGGCGAGCGTCTAGCTCTGGAAACACCATATATTTT

D gene: -
clone size: -
J gene: TRBJ1-1
V gene: TRBV30
CDR3 protein: CALDRYTEAFF
CDR3 DNA: TGTGCCTTGGACAGATACACTGAAGCTTTCTTT

D gene: -
clone size: -
J gene: TRBJ2-7
V gene: TRBV6-5
CDR3 protein: CASSRLRSVEQYF
CDR3 DNA: TGTGCCAGCAGTCGACTTAGGTCAGTAGAGCAGTACTTC

D gene: -
clone size: -
J gene: TRBJ2-3
V gene: TRBV9
CDR3 protein: CASSVTVDTQYF
CDR3 DNA: TGTGCCAGCAGCGTGACAGTGGATACGCAGTATTTT

D gene: -
clone size: -
J gene: TRBJ1-1
V gene: TRBV30
CDR3 protein: CAWKADTNTEAFF
CDR3 DNA: TGTGCCTGGAAAGCGGATACGAACACTGAAGCTTTCTTT

D gene: TRBD2
clone size: -
J gene: TRBJ2-5
V gene: TRBV25-1
CDR3 protein: CASRLAGAWETQYF
CDR3 DNA: TGTGCCAGCCGACTAGCGGGAGCGTGGGAGACCCAGTACTTC

D gene: TRBD1
clone size: -
J gene: TRBJ2-3
V gene: TRBV28
CDR3 protein: CASSLGQGRDTQYF
CDR3 DNA: TGTGCCAGCAGCCTCGGACAGGGGAGAGATACGCAGTATTTT

D gene: TRBD1
clone size: -
J gene: TRBJ2-7
V gene: TRBV6-1
CDR3 protein: CASRETGDSSYEQYF
CDR3 DNA: TGTGCCAGCAGAGAGACAGGGGACAGCTCCTACGAGCAGTACTTC

D gene: TRBD2
clone size: -
J gene: TRBJ2-1
V gene: TRBV6-6
CDR3 protein: CASSSTSGNNEQFF
CDR3 DNA: TGTGCCAGCAGTTCGACTAGCGGGAACAATGAGCAGTTCTTC

D gene: TRBD1
clone size: -
J gene: TRBJ1-2
V gene: TRBV30
CDR3 protein: CAWGTGAYGYTF
CDR3 DNA: TGTGCCTGGGGAACAGGGGCCTATGGCTACACCTTC

D gene: -
clone size: -
J gene: TRBJ1-4
V gene: TRBV7-9
CDR3 protein: CASSFWGLVDEKLFF
CDR3 DNA: TGTGCCAGCAGCTTTTGGGGACTGGTTGATGAAAAACTGTTTTTT

D gene: -
clone size: -
J gene: TRBJ2-1
V gene: TRBV2
CDR3 protein: CASRKGVVVSYNEQFF
CDR3 DNA: TGTGCCAGCAGAAAGGGGGTAGTGGTATCCTACAATGAGCAGTTCTTC

D gene: -
clone size: few
J gene: TRBJ1-1
V gene: TRBV10-1
CDR3 protein: CASRGQNTEAFF
CDR3 DNA: TGCGCCAGCAGGGGCCAGAACACTGAAGCTTTCTTT

D gene: TRBD1
clone size: -
J gene: TRBJ2-7
V gene: TRBV6-5
CDR3 protein: CASSYSRGTGWSEQYF
CDR3 DNA: TGTGCCAGCAGTTACTCGAGAGGGACAGGGTGGTCCGAGCAGTACTTC

D gene: -
clone size: -
J gene: TRBJ1-2
V gene: TRBV5-1
CDR3 protein: CASSRLHGGDYGYTF
CDR3 DNA: TGCGCCAGCAGCCGACTACACGGGGGGGACTATGGCTACACCTTC

D gene: -
clone size: once
J gene: TRBJ1-5
V gene: TRBV10-3
CDR3 protein: CAISESGNQPQHF
CDR3 DNA: TGTGCCATCAGTGAGAGCGGCAATCAGCCCCAGCATTTT

D gene: -
clone size: -
J gene: TRBJ1-6
V gene: TRBV7-9
CDR3 protein: CASSSALPPEGSPLHF
CDR3 DNA: TGTGCCAGCAGCTCGGCCCTACCCCCCGAGGGTTCACCCCTCCACTTT

D gene: -
clone size: -
J gene: TRBJ2-3
V gene: TRBV5-1
CDR3 protein: CASSRQQSPLGTDTQYF
CDR3 DNA: TGCGCCAGCAGCCGACAACAGAGTCCCCTTGGCACAGATACGCAGTATTTT

D gene: -
clone size: -
J gene: TRBJ2-7
V gene: TRBV5-1
CDR3 protein: CASSVGYTGRTYEQYF
CDR3 DNA: TGCGCCAGCAGCGTAGGATATACAGGAAGAACCTACGAGCAGTACTTC

D gene: -
clone size: -
J gene: TRBJ1-1
V gene: TRBV2
CDR3 protein: CASSGSRMNTEAFF
CDR3 DNA: TGTGCCAGCAGTGGCAGCAGGATGAACACTGAAGCTTTCTTT

D gene: -
clone size: -
J gene: TRBJ1-1
V gene: TRBV29-1
CDR3 protein: CSVILYRAATEAFF
CDR3 DNA: TGCAGCGTAATACTATACAGGGCAGCAACTGAAGCTTTCTTT

D gene: TRBD1
clone size: -
J gene: TRBJ2-7
V gene: TRBV7-8
CDR3 protein: CASSLVPGQPPHEQYF
CDR3 DNA: TGTGCCAGCAGCTTAGTACCGGGACAGCCCCCCCACGAGCAGTACTTC

D gene: TRBD1
clone size: -
J gene: TRBJ2-7
V gene: TRBV6-5
CDR3 protein: CASSSTGTGSYEQYF
CDR3 DNA: TGTGCCAGCAGTTCAACCGGGACAGGGAGTTACGAGCAGTACTTC

D gene: TRBD2
clone size: -
J gene: TRBJ2-1
V gene: TRBV9
CDR3 protein: CASSVHPLGAGGNNEQFF
CDR3 DNA: TGTGCCAGCAGCGTACATCCCCTAGGAGCGGGAGGCAACAATGAGCAGTTCTTC

D gene: TRBD1
clone size: -
J gene: TRBJ2-6
V gene: TRBV7-2
CDR3 protein: CASITKPRQGSGANVLTF
CDR3 DNA: TGTGCCAGCATCACCAAGCCGAGACAGGGTTCTGGGGCCAACGTCCTGACTTTC

D gene: -
clone size: -
J gene: TRBJ1-1
V gene: TRBV6-6
CDR3 protein: CASRFPGQRSTEAFF
CDR3 DNA: TGTGCCAGCAGATTCCCAGGACAGCGCAGCACTGAAGCTTTCTTT